This section outlines one TCR beta chain sequence together with its context. The data were obtained in a study of cytomegalovirus exposure and HLA in healthy donors. The PCR had 60 Vbeta and 13 Jbeta primers. Sequenced by immunoSEQ multiplex PCR; TCRdb stores in-frame clones only, minus some. In the table there are more than 100,000 clones, about 73% of which are singletons. The CDR3 length is 13 residues. Germline lookup yields CDR1 SNHLY and CDR2 FYNNEI. With 6 bases clipped from V and 4 bases from J, the junction kept 2 bases outside the gene matches. This clonotype was obtained from a woman in her forties in good health and CMV-seropositive. The chain has TRBV2 and TRBJ1-5, with 8 bases that match TRBD1. The material sequenced was PBMCs. CDR3 DNA: TGTGCCAGCAGGAGGACAGGGAATCAGCCCCAGCATTTT. Protein: CASRRTGNQPQHF.